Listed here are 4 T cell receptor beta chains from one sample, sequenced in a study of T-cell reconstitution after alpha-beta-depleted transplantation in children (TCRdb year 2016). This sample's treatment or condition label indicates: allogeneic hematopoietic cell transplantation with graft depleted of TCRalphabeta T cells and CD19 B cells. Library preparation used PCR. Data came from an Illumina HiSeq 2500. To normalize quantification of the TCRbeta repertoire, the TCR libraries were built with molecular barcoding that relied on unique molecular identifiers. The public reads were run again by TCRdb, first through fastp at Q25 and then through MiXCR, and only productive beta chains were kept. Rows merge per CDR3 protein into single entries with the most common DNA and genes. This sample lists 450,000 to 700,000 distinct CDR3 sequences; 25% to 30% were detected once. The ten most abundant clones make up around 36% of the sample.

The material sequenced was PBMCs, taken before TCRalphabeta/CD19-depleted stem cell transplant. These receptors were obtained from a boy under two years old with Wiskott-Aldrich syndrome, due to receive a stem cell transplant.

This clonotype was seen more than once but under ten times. The CDR3 sequence is CASSQGNEQYF. Here the CDR3 DNA reads TGTGCCAGCAGCCAAGGAAACGAGCAGTACTTC. The chain combines TRBV3-1 with TRBJ2-7; D is unresolved. The CDR3 extends over 11 amino acids. The V gene's germline CDR1 is LGHDT and CDR2 YNNKEL (reference sequence). The ends were cut back, 1 base at V and 5 bases at J, with 3 bases in the middle.

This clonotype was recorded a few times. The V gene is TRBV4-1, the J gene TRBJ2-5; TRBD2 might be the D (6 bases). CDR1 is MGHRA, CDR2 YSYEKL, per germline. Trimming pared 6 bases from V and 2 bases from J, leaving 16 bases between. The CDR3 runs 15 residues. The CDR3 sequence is CASRLSLARQETQYF. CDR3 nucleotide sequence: TGCGCCAGCAGACTCTCGCTAGCGAGACAAGAGACCCAGTACTTC.

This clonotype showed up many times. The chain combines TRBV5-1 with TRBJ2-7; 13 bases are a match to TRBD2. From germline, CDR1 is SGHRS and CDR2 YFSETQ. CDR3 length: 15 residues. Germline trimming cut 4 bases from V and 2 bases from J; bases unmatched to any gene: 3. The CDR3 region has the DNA TGCGCCAGCAGCCCCGGGACTAGCGGGACCTACGAGCAGTACTTC. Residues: CASSPGTSGTYEQYF.

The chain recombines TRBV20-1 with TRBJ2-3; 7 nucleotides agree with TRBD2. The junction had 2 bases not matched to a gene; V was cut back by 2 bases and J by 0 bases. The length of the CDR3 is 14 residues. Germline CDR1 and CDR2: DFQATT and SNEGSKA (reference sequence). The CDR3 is CSARLAASTDTQYF. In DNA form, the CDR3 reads TGCAGTGCTAGACTAGCGGCTAGCACAGATACGCAGTATTTT.